The 24 T cell receptor beta chains below come from one sample, sequenced in a study of blood T cell repertoires in COVID-19. The assay was immunoSEQ multiplex PCR, and TCRdb's table has in-frame clones only and misses some. This sample has tens of thousands of clones, with 70% to 90% found just once. The source material was peripheral blood. The receptors originated from a woman older than 75 with acute or convalescent COVID-19.

The V gene is TRBV7-9, the J gene TRBJ1-4; D ambiguous. This CDR3 region has 17 residues. The germline V gene encodes CDR1 SEHNR and CDR2 FQNEAQ (reference sequence). V lost 4 bases to trimming and J lost 3 bases, with 18 bases between them. This CDR3 is CASSSSLGGRPNEKLFF. CDR3 coding DNA: TGTGCCAGCAGCTCATCCCTAGGTGGGAGACCTAATGAAAAACTGTTTTTT.

The rearrangement joins TRBV11-3 to TRBJ2-3, with 7 bases matching TRBD2. The CDR3 sequence is 17 residues long. With V trimmed by 3 bases and J by 0 bases, 9 bases remained unmatched. The V gene's germline CDR1 is SGHNT and CDR2 YENEEA. The CDR3 here is CASSFWASGSSTDTQYF. In DNA, the CDR3 is TGTGCCAGCAGCTTTTGGGCTAGCGGATCTAGCACAGATACGCAGTATTTT.

This clone turned up a few times. This rearrangement joins TRBV2 to TRBJ2-1; 14 nucleotides line up with TRBD2. Germline CDR1 reads SNHLY; CDR2 reads FYNNEI. The CDR3 consists of 17 residues. Trimming at V came to 7 bases and at J to 3 bases, leaving 8 bases not matched to a gene. CDR3 bases: TGTGCCAGCACGTATTCGGGACTAGCGGGAGTCTACAATGAGCAGTTCTTC. This codes for CASTYSGLAGVYNEQFF. The variable domain in full, completed from reference TRBV2 and TRBJ2-1, reads EPEVTQTPSHQVTQMGQEVILRCVPISNHLYFYWYRQILGQKVEFLVSFYNNEISEKSEIFDDQFSVERPDGSNFTLKIRSTKLEDSAMYFCASTYSGLAGVYNEQFFGPGTRLTVL.

This clone has a single count. V is TRBV5-4 and J is TRBJ1-2; TRBD1 aligns across 10 bases. V trimming: 4 bases; J trimming: 8 bases; junction bases outside the gene matches: 11. The germline V gene encodes CDR1 SGHNT and CDR2 YYREEE (reference sequence). This CDR3 is 15 amino acids long. Here the CDR3 reads CASSHPGQGLRGYTF. The CDR3 region has the DNA TGTGCCAGCAGCCATCCGGGACAGGGGCTAAGGGGCTACACCTTC.

The chain combines TRBV12-3 or TRBV12-4 with TRBJ1-4, with D hard to call. The CDR3 contains 13 residues. The V gene lost 6 bases and the J gene lost 8 bases, with 13 bases spanning the gap. CDR3 coding DNA: TGTGCCAGCAGACTTGCGGGAGGGGAAAAACTGTTTTTT. Protein product: CASRLAGGEKLFF.

This clone appeared once. This chain links TRBV19 with TRBJ1-3, with 7 positions matching TRBD1. Trimming cost V 4 bases and J 4 bases; bases outside gene matches: 7. The CDR3 runs to 15 residues. Germline V gene lookup returns CDR1 LNHDA and CDR2 SQIVND (reference sequence). The CDR3 loop is CASSRGGASGNTIYF. The CDR3 nucleotides are TGTGCCAGTAGTAGAGGGGGCGCGTCGGGAAACACCATATATTTT.

The chain uses TRBV14 and TRBJ2-6; the D is unclear. The CDR3 has 17 residues. The germline CDR1 and CDR2 sequences are SGHDN and FVKESK. V lost 5 bases, J lost 0 bases, and 14 bases lay in between. The DNA for the CDR3 is TGTGCCAGCAGCGACCCCGGCAGACACTCTGGGGCCAACGTCCTGACTTTC. Translation gives CASSDPGRHSGANVLTF. Full variable domain (outside the CDR3, taken from reference TRBV14 and TRBJ2-6): EAGVTQFPSHSVIEKGQTVTLRCDPISGHDNLYWYRRVMGKEIKFLLHFVKESKQDESGMPNNRFLAERTGGTYSTLKVQPAELEDSGVYFCASSDPGRHSGANVLTFGAGSRLTVL.

The rearrangement uses TRBV5-4 and TRBJ1-2; D perhaps matches TRBD1 (5 bases). The CDR3 extends over 14 amino acids. Germline V lookup: CDR1 SGHNT, CDR2 YYREEE (reference sequence). V was clipped by 0 bases and J by 4 bases, with 10 bases between them. For the CDR3, the DNA is TGTGCCAGCAGCTTGGGGGGCTTTGGCTATGGCTACACCTTC. This encodes CASSLGGFGYGYTF.

The chain employs TRBV19 and TRBJ1-1; D is ambiguous. CDR1 is LNHDA and CDR2 is SQIVND in the germline V gene (reference sequence). The CDR3 spans 12 residues. V dropped 3 bases and J dropped 0 bases, with 2 bases sitting between them. CDR3 nucleotide sequence: TGTGCCAGTAGTATCTTGAACACTGAAGCTTTCTTT. This codes for CASSILNTEAFF. The variable domain in full, with the rest retrieved from reference TRBV19 and TRBJ1-1, is DGGITQSPKYLFRKEGQNVTLSCEQNLNHDAMYWYRQDPGQGLRLIYYSQIVNDFQKGDIAEGYSVSREKKESFPLTVTSAQKNPTAFYLCASSILNTEAFFGQGTRLTVV.

This chain uses TRBV18 with TRBJ1-2; unclear D gene. The CDR3 has 13 amino acids. Between the trimmed V and J ends, which lost 6 bases and 5 bases, there was a span of 13 bases. Germline V gene lookup returns CDR1 KGHSH and CDR2 LQKENI. The CDR3 nucleotides are TGTGCCAGCTCCCCGGGCGGGGTGTATGGCTACACCTTC. Its protein product is CASSPGGVYGYTF.

The J gene is TRBJ2-7, the V gene TRBV5-8; the D gene is possibly TRBD1 (6 bases). Trimming removed 3 bases from V and 1 base from J, with 8 bases in between. The CDR3 covers 13 residues. Germline CDR1 reads SGHTS; CDR2 reads YDEGEE. The DNA of the CDR3 is TGTGCCAGCAGCTCGACAGGTTCCTACGAGCAGTACTTC. Translated: CASSSTGSYEQYF.

This clone was detected only once. The gene calls are TRBV6-5 and TRBJ1-1; tentatively, D is TRBD1 (6 bases). The germline gives CDR1 MNHEY, CDR2 SVGAGI. Trimming pared 6 bases from V and 5 bases from J, leaving 16 bases between. The CDR3 covers 14 residues. CDR3 sequence reads: CASSHGGGWTEAFF. The CDR3 region has the DNA TGTGCCAGCAGCCATGGGGGCGGTTGGACTGAAGCTTTCTTT.

The chain uses TRBV9 and TRBJ2-3; TRBD2 might be the D (6 bases). Trimming stripped 1 base from V and 0 bases from J, with 12 bases between. The CDR3 is 16 residues long. Germline-derived CDR1 and CDR2 are SGDLS and YYNGEE. This chain's CDR3 is CASSVLDSGSTDTQYF. CDR3 DNA sequence: TGTGCCAGCAGCGTATTGGATAGCGGTAGCACAGATACGCAGTATTTT.

The chain carries TRBV5-1 and TRBJ2-1; D is perhaps TRBD2 (6 bases). V was shortened by 5 bases and J by 8 bases, with 17 bases between the two germline ends. The CDR3 covers 14 residues. CDR1 is SGHRS and CDR2 is YFSETQ in the germline V gene. Here the CDR3 reads CASSAGLVPDEQFF. CDR3 coding DNA: TGCGCCAGCAGTGCGGGACTGGTACCGGATGAGCAGTTCTTC.

V usage is TRBV7-8 and J usage is TRBJ2-7; D is possibly TRBD2 (7 bases). The germline V gene encodes CDR1 SGHVS and CDR2 FQNEAQ. Deletions cut 5 bases from V and 2 bases from J, with 19 bases between. The CDR3 runs 16 residues. The CDR3 nucleotides read TGTGCCAGCAGCCTCAACCGCGGGGGCGTCACCTACGAGCAGTACTTC. It codes for CASSLNRGGVTYEQYF.

This clone came up a few times. The chain recombines TRBV19 with TRBJ1-3; TRBD1 agrees at 9 bases. The germline V gene has CDR1 LNHDA and CDR2 SQIVND (reference sequence). The V gene end was trimmed by 7 bases and the J gene end by 0 bases; junction bases not matched to a gene: 7. The CDR3 contains 16 residues. The CDR3 reads CASINRGQISGNTIYF. CDR3 bases: TGTGCCAGTATCAACAGGGGGCAAATCTCTGGAAACACCATATATTTT.

This clone came up a few times. A junction boundary mismatches the germline segment, possibly from a read error. The V and J genes are TRBV7-7 and TRBJ2-1, with 8 bases matching TRBD1. The CDR3 totals 16 residues. CDR1 is SSHAT and CDR2 is FNYEAQ in the germline V gene (reference sequence). The CDR3 nucleotides read TGTGCTAGCAGCTTAGGGACAGGTCTCTCCTACAATGAGCAGTTCTTC. Its protein product is CASSLGTGLSYNEQFF.

V and J are TRBV29-1 and TRBJ2-7; possible D gene TRBD1, 6 bases. V lost 0 bases, J lost 5 bases, and 14 bases lay in between. The CDR3 is made up of 14 amino acids. CDR1 and CDR2 from the germline V gene are SQVTM and ANQGSEA. This chain's CDR3 is CSVEEGIGQNEQYF. DNA of the CDR3: TGCAGCGTTGAAGAAGGTATTGGACAGAACGAGCAGTACTTC.

This rearrangement joins TRBV6-5 to TRBJ2-1, with 12 bases lining up with TRBD1. Germline CDR1 is MNHEY and CDR2 is SVGAGI. The CDR3 spans 15 residues. The V gene end was trimmed by 2 bases and the J gene end by 9 bases; junction bases not matched to a gene: 5. CDR3 region: CASSYPGTGGAEQFF. The CDR3 DNA reads as TGTGCCAGCAGTTACCCCGGGACAGGGGGCGCTGAGCAGTTCTTC.

Of note for this clone: At the DNA level, this CDR3 is encoded by other sequences in the same sample as well. The chain is built from TRBV5-1 and TRBJ1-4; no definite D call. Germline-derived CDR1 and CDR2 are SGHRS and YFSETQ. With 2 bases removed from V and 5 bases from J, the gap between germline ends came to 7 bases. This CDR3 is built from 13 residues. CDR3 DNA sequence: TGCGCCAGCAGCTTAGAGCTAAATGAAAAACTGTTTTTT. Translated: CASSLELNEKLFF. Supplemented by reference TRBV5-1 and TRBJ1-4, the full variable domain reads KAGVTQTPRYLIKTRGQQVTLSCSPISGHRSVSWYQQTPGQGLQFLFEYFSETQRNKGNFPGRFSGRQFSNSRSEMNVSTLELGDSALYLCASSLELNEKLFFGSGTQLSVL.

The J gene is TRBJ1-5, the V gene TRBV6-1, with 10 bases lining up with TRBD1. Germline V lookup: CDR1 MNHNS, CDR2 SASEGT. The ends lost 4 bases at V and 2 bases at J; junction bases unmatched: 5. CDR3 length equals 16 residues. The CDR3 bases are TGTGCCAGCAGTGCACGGGACAGGGGTGGCAATCAGCCCCAGCATTTT. Protein sequence: CASSARDRGGNQPQHF.

The rearrangement joins TRBV2 to TRBJ1-5; possible D gene TRBD1, 6 bases. The ends were cut back, 10 bases at V and 3 bases at J, with 16 bases in the middle. Looked up from germline, CDR1 is SNHLY and CDR2 is FYNNEI. The CDR3 totals 14 residues. CDR3 protein: CATALGQFNQPQHF. CDR3 nucleotides: TGTGCCACCGCCCTAGGACAGTTCAATCAGCCCCAGCATTTT.

The V gene is TRBV5-1, the J gene TRBJ2-1, with TRBD2 matching over 8 bases. The CDR3 totals 15 residues. Germline V lookup: CDR1 SGHRS, CDR2 YFSETQ. J was trimmed by 6 bases and V by 0 bases; bases with no gene match: 5. The CDR3 here is CASSLEAGAFNEQFF. CDR3 in DNA: TGCGCCAGCAGCTTGGAAGCGGGGGCTTTCAATGAGCAGTTCTTC. Full variable domain (outside the CDR3, taken from reference TRBV5-1 and TRBJ2-1): KAGVTQTPRYLIKTRGQQVTLSCSPISGHRSVSWYQQTPGQGLQFLFEYFSETQRNKGNFPGRFSGRQFSNSRSEMNVSTLELGDSALYLCASSLEAGAFNEQFFGPGTRLTVL.

The chain links TRBV5-4 to TRBJ2-6; D unclear. The CDR3 has 15 amino acids. The ends were cut back, 2 bases at V and 0 bases at J, with 6 bases in the middle. The germline V gene encodes CDR1 SGHNT and CDR2 YYREEE (reference sequence). This CDR3 reads CASSLAHSGANVLTF. For the CDR3, the DNA is TGTGCCAGCAGCTTAGCCCACTCTGGGGCCAACGTCCTGACTTTC.